These 21 T cell receptor beta chains share one sample of origin, sequenced in a study of Ad26.COV2.S vaccination and SARS-CoV-2 variants. Indicated treatment: roughly 18 received Ad26.COV2.S at low or high dose, single or two shots; 5 received placebo; per-sample allocation not given. Day 63 after the first vaccine or placebo injection was the time point for sampling. Method: immunoSEQ multiplex PCR; TCRdb's copy keeps in-frame clones and lacks some. The sample has some 480,000 clones, 87% seen once; the top ten hold around 13%. Material: peripheral blood, obtained in a trial of Ad26.COV2.S vaccine versus placebo. The receptors derive from a person between 18 and 65 years old who received the Ad26.COV2.S COVID-19 vaccine or a placebo.

The chain employs TRBV28 and TRBJ1-1; D gene unclear. The CDR3 spans 12 residues. CDR1 is MDHEN, CDR2 SYDVKM, per germline. V lost 7 bases and J lost 6, with 12 bases in between. CDR3 sequence (DNA): TGTGCCAGCAATTTGGGCCCAGCTGAAGCTTTCTTT. This sequence encodes CASNLGPAEAFF.

CDR3 bases: TGTGCCAGCAGTTCCGATCGCATGCGGCCCCAGCATTTT. As protein: CASSSDRMRPQHF. This chain uses TRBV28 with TRBJ1-5; D not resolved. Between the trimmed V and J ends, which lost 4 bases and 9 bases, there was a span of 13 bases. The CDR3 loop spans 13 amino acids. Germline assignment: CDR1 MDHEN and CDR2 SYDVKM.

The chain employs TRBV4-3 and TRBJ2-7; the D call may be TRBD1 or TRBD2 (5 bases each). Germline values: CDR1 LGHNA, CDR2 YSLEER. The CDR3 length is 13 residues. V was clipped by 3 bases and J by 7 bases, with 13 bases between them. The CDR3 bases are TGCGCCAGCAGCCATGGGGACCGGAAAGAGCAGTACTTC. Protein: CASSHGDRKEQYF.

The chain recombines TRBV20-1 with TRBJ2-7, with 7 bases identical to TRBD2. This CDR3 has 11 residues. Germline V gene data show CDR1 as DFQATT and CDR2 as SNEGSKA (reference sequence). In DNA form, the CDR3 reads TGCAGCGGGGGACCGGGGGGCGAGCAGTACTTC. Protein product: CSGGPGGEQYF.

The gene calls are TRBV19 and TRBJ1-3, with TRBD1 matching 8 bases. The CDR3 loop spans 16 amino acids. V gave up 5 bases and J gave up 3 bases; unmatched junction bases: 9. Germline loops: CDR1 LNHDA, CDR2 SQIVND (reference sequence). CDR3 in amino acids: CASSRSGTGLGNTIYF. CDR3 DNA sequence: TGTGCCAGTAGTCGGTCTGGGACAGGTCTTGGAAACACCATATATTTT.

The CDR3, as DNA: TGTGCCAGCAGTTACCAGGGACTAGCGGTTTACGAGCAGTACTTC. Translating it yields CASSYQGLAVYEQYF. J is TRBJ2-7 and V is TRBV6-2 or TRBV6-3; 11 nucleotides agree with TRBD2. Germline V gives CDR1 MNHEY, CDR2 SVGEGT. J gave up 4 bases and V 2 bases, and 4 bases lay outside the gene matches. CDR3 length equals 15 residues.

The rearrangement uses TRBV5-1 and TRBJ2-1; 9 nucleotides agree with TRBD1. V shed 4 bases and J 5 bases; nucleotides not matched to a gene: 4. Germline V gene lookup returns CDR1 SGHRS and CDR2 YFSETQ. The CDR3 consists of 14 residues. For the CDR3, the DNA is TGCGCCAGCAGCCTGGGACAGGGTCACAATGAGCAGTTCTTC. It yields the protein CASSLGQGHNEQFF.

J is TRBJ2-5 and V is TRBV5-8, with a possible D match to TRBD1 (6 bases). This CDR3 has 15 amino acids. Germline loops: CDR1 SGHTS, CDR2 YDEGEE. The V end lost 0 bases, the J end lost 1 base, and 10 bases lay between the germline ends. CDR3 sequence reads: CASSLGQGTQETQYF. The CDR3 nucleotides are TGTGCCAGCAGCTTGGGCCAGGGGACCCAAGAGACCCAGTACTTC.

J is TRBJ2-3 and V is TRBV11-2, with D unresolved. The V gene's germline CDR1 is SGHAT and CDR2 FQNNGV. The germline V and J ends were trimmed by 1 base and 1 base, with 9 bases remaining between them. The length of the CDR3 is 15 residues. The CDR3 region has the DNA TGTGCCAGCAGCTTAGGAACGATCGGCACAGATACGCAGTATTTT. This codes for CASSLGTIGTDTQYF. Based on the CDR3 plus reference TRBV11-2 and TRBJ2-3, the full variable domain is EAGVAQSPRYKIIEKRQSVAFWCNPISGHATLYWYQQILGQGPKLLIQFQNNGVVDDSQLPKDRFSAERLKGVDSTLKIQPAKLEDSAVYLCASSLGTIGTDTQYFGPGTRLTVL.

This clone has a handful of counts. This sequence joins TRBV30 and TRBJ2-6; D remains ambiguous. Between the trimmed V and J ends, which lost 0 bases and 0 bases, there was a span of 6 bases. The CDR3 is made up of 15 amino acids. Germline CDR1 reads GTSNPN; CDR2 reads SVGIG (reference sequence). CDR3 DNA sequence: TGTGCCTGGAGTGTACCTTCCTCTGGGGCCAACGTCCTGACTTTC. It is translated as CAWSVPSSGANVLTF.

This chain connects TRBV3-1 (or the pseudogene TRBV3-2) to TRBJ2-3; 7 positions agree with TRBD2. CDR3 length: 15 amino acids. J lost 5 bases, V lost 2 bases, and 7 bases had no gene match. Germline lookup yields CDR1 LGHDT and CDR2 YNNKEL (reference sequence). CDR3 residues: CASSQFSSGRDTQYF. The CDR3 nucleotides read TGTGCCAGCAGCCAATTCTCTAGCGGCAGAGATACGCAGTATTTT.

The chain's CDR3 is CASSFLYNTEAFF. Here the CDR3 DNA reads TGTGCCAGCAGTTTCTTGTATAACACTGAAGCTTTCTTT. This chain uses TRBV27 with TRBJ1-1; D gene unclear. Trimming cost V 3 bases and J 2 bases, with 7 bases left between them. Germline V lookup: CDR1 MNHEY, CDR2 SMNVEV (reference sequence). CDR3 length equals 13 residues.

The chain recombines TRBV9 with TRBJ2-3, with D uncertain. The CDR3 is made up of 14 amino acids. The germline gives CDR1 SGDLS, CDR2 YYNGEE. Trimming removed 3 bases from V and 1 base from J, with 9 bases in between. CDR3 in DNA: TGTGCCAGCAGCGGCTCTCCGGGCACAGATACGCAGTATTTT. Protein: CASSGSPGTDTQYF.

V and J are TRBV6-2 or TRBV6-3 and TRBJ2-1, with 8 bases identical to TRBD2. From germline, CDR1 is MNHEY and CDR2 SVGEGT. This CDR3 comprises 14 residues. The V and J ends lost 2 bases and 6 bases, in that order; junction bases with no gene match: 3. For the CDR3, the DNA is TGTGCCAGCAGTTACCGGGGGGGTGTCAATGAGCAGTTCTTC. Translated: CASSYRGGVNEQFF.

V gene TRBV5-1 combines with J gene TRBJ2-5; 7 nucleotides align to TRBD2. The length of the CDR3 is 13 residues. Per germline, CDR1 SGHRS and CDR2 YFSETQ. V shed 0 bases and J 7 bases; nucleotides not matched to a gene: 3. The CDR3 loop is CASSLGERGTQYF. The CDR3 region has the DNA TGCGCCAGCAGCTTGGGTGAGCGGGGGACCCAGTACTTC.

The gene calls are TRBV9 and TRBJ1-1; D is unclear. The CDR3 is 13 residues long. Germline V gene sequence: CDR1 SGDLS, CDR2 YYNGEE. V dropped 2 bases and J dropped 1 base, with 6 bases sitting between them. The CDR3 region is CASSVRQNTEAFF. DNA for the CDR3: TGTGCCAGCAGCGTCAGACAGAACACTGAAGCTTTCTTT.

The rearrangement joins TRBV27 to TRBJ1-1; D might be TRBD1 (5 bases). The CDR3 spans 13 residues. V lost 5 bases to trimming and J lost 5 bases, with 12 bases between them. Germline V CDR1 and CDR2: MNHEY, SMNVEV (reference sequence). This CDR3 is CASSTHWGTEAFF. The CDR3 DNA reads TGTGCCAGCAGTACCCATTGGGGGACTGAAGCTTTCTTT.

The chain has TRBV12-2 and TRBJ2-3; the table names TRBD2, a call not compared with the DNA. TRBV12-2 is classified as a pseudogene. The CDR3 length is 17 residues. The CDR3 nucleotides are TGTGCAAGTCACCCCTTCTTAGCGGGAGACGGCACAGATACGCAGTATTTT. Amino acids: CASHPFLAGDGTDTQYF.

This rearrangement joins TRBV30 to TRBJ2-6; either TRBD1 or TRBD2 may fit D (5 bases each). Germline assignment: CDR1 GTSNPN and CDR2 SVGIG (reference sequence). The ends were cut back, 3 bases at V and 0 bases at J, with 12 bases in the middle. The CDR3 extends over 16 amino acids. CDR3 loop: CAWRGTRDSGANVLTF. The DNA for the CDR3 is TGTGCCTGGAGGGGGACCAGGGACTCTGGGGCCAACGTCCTGACTTTC.

V is TRBV6-5 and J is TRBJ1-2; 7 bases agree with TRBD1. Germline assignment: CDR1 MNHEY and CDR2 SVGAGI. The V gene end was trimmed by 7 bases and the J gene end by 11 bases; junction bases not matched to a gene: 13. This CDR3 has 13 residues. The CDR3 DNA is TGTGCCAGCAACCTACAGGGGCAGGGGGGATACACCTTC. Its protein product is CASNLQGQGGYTF.

This rearrangement joins TRBV29-1 to TRBJ2-5; no definite D call. V was clipped by 4 bases and J by 1 base, with 7 bases between them. In germline, CDR1 is SQVTM, CDR2 ANQGSEA. The CDR3 is made up of 12 amino acids. DNA for the CDR3: TGCAGCGTTGTTTACAGCCAAGAGACCCAGTACTTC. This codes for CSVVYSQETQYF.